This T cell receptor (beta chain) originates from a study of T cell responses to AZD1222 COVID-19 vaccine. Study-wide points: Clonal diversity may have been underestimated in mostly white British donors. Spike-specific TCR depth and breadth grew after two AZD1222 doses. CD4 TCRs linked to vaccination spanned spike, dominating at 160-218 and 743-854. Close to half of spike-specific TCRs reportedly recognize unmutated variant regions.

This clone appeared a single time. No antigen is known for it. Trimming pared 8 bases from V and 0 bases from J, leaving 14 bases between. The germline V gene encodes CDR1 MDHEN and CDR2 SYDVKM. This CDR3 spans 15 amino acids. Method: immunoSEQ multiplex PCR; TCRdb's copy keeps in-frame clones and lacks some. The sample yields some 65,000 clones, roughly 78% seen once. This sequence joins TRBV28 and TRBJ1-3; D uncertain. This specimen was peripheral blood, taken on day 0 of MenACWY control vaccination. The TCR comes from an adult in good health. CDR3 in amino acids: CASGSEVHSGNTIYF. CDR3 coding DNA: TGTGCCAGCGGCTCTGAGGTCCACTCTGGAAACACCATATATTTT.